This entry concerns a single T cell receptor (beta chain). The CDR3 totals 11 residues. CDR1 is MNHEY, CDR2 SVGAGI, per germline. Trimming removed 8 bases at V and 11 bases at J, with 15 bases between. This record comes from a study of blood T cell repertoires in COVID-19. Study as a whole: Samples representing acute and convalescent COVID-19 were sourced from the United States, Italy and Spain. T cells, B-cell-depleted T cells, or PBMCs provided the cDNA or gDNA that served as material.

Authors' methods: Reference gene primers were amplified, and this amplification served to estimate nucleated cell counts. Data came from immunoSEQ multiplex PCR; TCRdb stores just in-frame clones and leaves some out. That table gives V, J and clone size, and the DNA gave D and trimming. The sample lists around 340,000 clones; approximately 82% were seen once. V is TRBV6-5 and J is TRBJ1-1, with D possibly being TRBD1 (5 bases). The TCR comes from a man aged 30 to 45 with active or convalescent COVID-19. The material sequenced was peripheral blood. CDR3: CASGEGRFAFF. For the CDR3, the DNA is TGTGCCAGCGGAGAGGGGAGGTTCGCTTTCTTT.